The T cell receptor beta chain described here comes from a study of T cells after yellow fever vaccination. Looked up from germline, CDR1 is SGHTA and CDR2 is FQGTGA. The CDR3 extends over 15 amino acids. V lost 6 bases and J lost 0; bases outside the gene matches: 3. TCRdb called the 5' RACE reads again in MiXCR, with one record for every CDR3 protein. In the table there are hundreds of thousands of distinct CDR3 sequences, less than 20% of which are singletons. The sample consisted of PBMCs, taken 5 to 6 days after the first yellow fever vaccination. The chain links TRBV7-3 to TRBJ2-1; 9 bases are shared with TRBD2. This TCR was sampled from a man aged 18 to 29 who received the YFV17D yellow fever vaccine. The CDR3 here is CASRAGGASYNEQFF. As DNA, the CDR3 is TGTGCCAGCAGGGCGGGGGGGGCCTCCTACAATGAGCAGTTCTTC.